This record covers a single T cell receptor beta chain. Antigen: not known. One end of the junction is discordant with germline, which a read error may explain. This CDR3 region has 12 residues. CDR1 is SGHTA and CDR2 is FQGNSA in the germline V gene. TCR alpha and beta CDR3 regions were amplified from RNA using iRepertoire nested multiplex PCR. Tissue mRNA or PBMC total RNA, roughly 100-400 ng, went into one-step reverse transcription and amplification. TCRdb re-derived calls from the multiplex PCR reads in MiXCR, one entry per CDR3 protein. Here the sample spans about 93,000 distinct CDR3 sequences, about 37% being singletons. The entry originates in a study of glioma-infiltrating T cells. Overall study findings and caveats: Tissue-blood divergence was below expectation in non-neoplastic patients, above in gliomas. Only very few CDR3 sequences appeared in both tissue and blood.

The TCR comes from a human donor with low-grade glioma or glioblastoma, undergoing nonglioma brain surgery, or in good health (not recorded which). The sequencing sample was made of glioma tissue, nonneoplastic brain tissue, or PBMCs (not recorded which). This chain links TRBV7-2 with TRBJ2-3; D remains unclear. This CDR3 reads CASSKRVDRQYF. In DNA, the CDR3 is TGTGCCAGCAGCAAAAGGGTAGATAGGCAGTATTTT.